These 22 T cell receptor beta chains share one sample of origin, sequenced in a study of human T cells and chemical hapten exposure. TCRdb itself ran the RACE reads through MiXCR, one entry per CDR3 protein. The table has approximately 32,000 distinct CDR3 sequences, 10% to 15% seen once. Documented time point: pre-sensitization, week 0. Documented treatment: therapeutic diphenylcyclopropenone sensitization with weekly scalp DPC. Total RNA was isolated from whole blood that had not been fractionated. Sequenced here: whole blood, sampled in connection with sensitization to the hapten diphenylcyclopropenone (DPC). Source of these receptors: a woman between 40 and 55 years old with alopecia areata. Some clones in this sample may be carry-over from other donors' samples.

This chain links TRBV7-9 with TRBJ1-1; D perhaps matches TRBD1 (5 bases). V lost 5 bases and J lost 5, with 15 bases in between. CDR3 length: 14 amino acids. CDR1 SEHNR and CDR2 FQNEAQ come from the germline V gene (reference sequence). CDR3 region: CASSPKAGRTEAFF. The CDR3 nucleotides read TGTGCCAGCAGCCCGAAGGCAGGGAGAACTGAAGCTTTCTTT.

This clonotype was recorded at least ten times. The chain employs TRBV9 and TRBJ2-3; unclear D gene. V was shortened by 0 bases and J by 0 bases, with 17 bases between the two germline ends. The CDR3 sequence is 18 residues long. Looked up from germline, CDR1 is SGDLS and CDR2 is YYNGEE. The CDR3 here is CASSVATGYGRSTDTQYF. The CDR3 nucleotides read TGTGCCAGCAGCGTAGCTACCGGATACGGGCGGAGCACAGATACGCAGTATTTT.

The gene calls are TRBV5-1 and TRBJ2-6, with TRBD1 matching over 12 bases. Germline V gene lookup returns CDR1 SGHRS and CDR2 YFSETQ. The CDR3 length is 17 residues. With V trimmed by 3 bases and J by 3 bases, 4 bases remained unmatched. This CDR3 reads CASSWGQGAVGANVLTF. Here the CDR3 DNA reads TGCGCCAGCAGCTGGGGACAGGGGGCAGTTGGGGCCAACGTCCTGACTTTC.

This clonotype is medium-sized (0.01 to 0.1%) within its sample. This chain uses TRBV7-8 with TRBJ2-7; 10 bases agree with TRBD2. Trimming cost V 2 bases and J 7 bases; bases outside gene matches: 11. The CDR3 spans 16 residues. Germline CDR1 reads SGHVS; CDR2 reads FQNEAQ. Here the CDR3 DNA reads TGTGCCAGCAGCTTAACTAGCGGGACTGTGAAGTTAGAGCAGTACTTC. Translating it yields CASSLTSGTVKLEQYF.

This clonotype was counted between two and nine times. The rearrangement links TRBV7-2 to TRBJ2-1; possible D gene TRBD2, 6 bases. Germline V gives CDR1 SGHTA, CDR2 FQGNSA. The CDR3 runs 16 residues. V was trimmed by 0 bases and J by 2 bases, leaving 11 bases between them. CDR3 bases: TGTGCCAGCAGCTTAGCGAGGGAGGATCCCTACAATGAGCAGTTCTTC. This translates into CASSLAREDPYNEQFF.

This clonotype was recorded at least ten times. The chain is built from TRBV9 and TRBJ2-2; maybe TRBD1 (6 bases). The V end was cut by 0 bases, the J end by 13 bases, with 19 bases between. Germline V gene data show CDR1 as SGDLS and CDR2 as YYNGEE. CDR3 length: 15 residues. The CDR3 loop reads CASSVDPQGSGRLFF. The CDR3 nucleotides are TGTGCCAGCAGCGTAGACCCACAGGGTTCAGGGCGGCTGTTTTTT.

This chain uses TRBV28 with TRBJ2-1; a possible D gene is TRBD2 (5 bases). Germline values: CDR1 MDHEN, CDR2 SYDVKM. The CDR3 has 14 residues. The ends were cut back, 6 bases at V and 9 bases at J, with 18 bases in the middle. Here the CDR3 DNA reads TGTGCCAGCAGGGCTGATCCACGTCGGGGTGAGCAGTTCTTC. Its protein product is CASRADPRRGEQFF.

The table lists this clonotype with many counts. V usage is TRBV20-1 and J usage is TRBJ2-2, with 8 bases identical to TRBD2. Germline assignment: CDR1 DFQATT and CDR2 SNEGSKA (reference sequence). This CDR3 spans 13 amino acids. CDR3 loop: CSSKAGGHRELFF. CDR3 sequence (DNA): TGCAGCTCCAAGGCGGGAGGACACCGGGAGCTGTTTTTT.

In this sample, this clonotype turned up many times. The chain links TRBV5-1 to TRBJ1-5; no clear D gene. CDR3 length: 13 amino acids. Looked up from germline, CDR1 is SGHRS and CDR2 is YFSETQ. V lost 0 bases and J 2 bases, leaving 3 bases between the germline ends. The CDR3 sequence: CASSLAGNQPQHF. The DNA of the CDR3 is TGCGCCAGCAGCTTGGCGGGCAATCAGCCCCAGCATTTT.

This clonotype was observed a handful of times. The J gene is TRBJ2-2, the V gene TRBV4-1; 7 bases are shared with TRBD2. From germline, CDR1 is MGHRA and CDR2 YSYEKL. J lost 6 bases, V lost 0 bases, and 4 bases had no gene match. The CDR3 length is 15 residues. CDR3: CASSQDAGAAGELFF. CDR3 bases: TGCGCCAGCAGCCAAGATGCGGGAGCCGCCGGGGAGCTGTTTTTT.

This clonotype came up many times. V is TRBV29-1 and J is TRBJ1-1; a possible D gene is TRBD1 (5 bases). The ends were cut back, 4 bases at V and 4 bases at J, with 13 bases in the middle. This CDR3 contains 13 residues. The germline V gene has CDR1 SQVTM and CDR2 ANQGSEA. The CDR3 DNA is TGCAGCGTTGTTAAGTCGGGGACCACTGAAGCTTTCTTT. Amino acids: CSVVKSGTTEAFF.

This clonotype was counted ten times or more. CDR3 coding DNA: TGTGCCAGCAGTTCGCTAGGGACTAGCGGGGGGACGGAGACCCAGTACTTC. It is translated as CASSSLGTSGGTETQYF. V usage is TRBV6-2 or TRBV6-3 and J usage is TRBJ2-5, with TRBD2 matching 15 bases. The CDR3 has 17 residues. V shed 4 bases and J 5 bases; nucleotides not matched to a gene: 8. Germline-derived CDR1 and CDR2 are MNHEY and SVGEGT.

The chain uses TRBV7-2 and TRBJ1-5; 8 bases match TRBD1. V was clipped by 4 bases and J by 11 bases; unmatched bases: 10. The CDR3 spans 14 residues. CDR1 and CDR2 from the germline V gene are SGHTA and FQGNSA. CDR3 in amino acids: CASSYDRGPTAQHF. The CDR3 DNA reads TGTGCCAGCAGCTACGACAGGGGACCCACAGCCCAGCATTTT. The complete variable domain, with remaining parts taken from reference TRBV7-2 and TRBJ1-5, reads GAGVSQSPSNKVTEKGKDVELRCDPISGHTALYWYRQSLGQGLEFLIYFQGNSAPDKSGLPSDRFSAERTGGSVSTLTIQRTQQEDSAVYLCASSYDRGPTAQHFGDGTRLSIL.

This clonotype appeared a few times. The V call is TRBV27, the J call TRBJ1-5; D is ambiguous. With 7 bases removed from V and 6 bases from J, the gap between germline ends came to 10 bases. This CDR3 has 12 amino acids. Germline CDR1 reads MNHEY; CDR2 reads SMNVEV (reference sequence). CDR3 residues: CASTSPGQPQHF. DNA of the CDR3: TGTGCCAGCACCTCCCCCGGTCAGCCCCAGCATTTT.

This CDR3 is CASSHGQGQQETQYF. CDR3 coding DNA: TGTGCCAGCAGCCACGGACAGGGCCAACAAGAGACCCAGTACTTC. The chain is built from TRBV9 and TRBJ2-5; 8 positions agree with TRBD1. Germline CDR1 reads SGDLS; CDR2 reads YYNGEE. The CDR3 is 15 residues long. Trimming at V came to 4 bases and at J to 2 bases, leaving 7 bases not matched to a gene.

This clonotype has at least ten counts. The V and J genes are TRBV11-2 and TRBJ2-1; maybe TRBD2 (5 bases). The length of the CDR3 is 14 residues. The germline CDR1 and CDR2 sequences are SGHAT and FQNNGV. V was pared by 1 base and J by 8 bases, with 12 bases between. The CDR3 sequence: CASSLGGQPHEQFF. CDR3 bases: TGTGCCAGCAGCTTAGGAGGGCAGCCCCATGAGCAGTTCTTC. The full variable domain, with the rest looked up from reference TRBV11-2 and TRBJ2-1, is EAGVAQSPRYKIIEKRQSVAFWCNPISGHATLYWYQQILGQGPKLLIQFQNNGVVDDSQLPKDRFSAERLKGVDSTLKIQPAKLEDSAVYLCASSLGGQPHEQFFGPGTRLTVL.

This clonotype was picked up one time. The CDR3 DNA sequence: TGTGCCACCAGCAGACGGACACCACAATATGGCTACACCTTC. This codes for CATSRRTPQYGYTF. This chain joins TRBV15 and TRBJ1-2, with a tentative D call TRBD1 (5 bases). V shed 2 bases and J shed 5 bases, with 12 bases lying between them. This CDR3 has 14 residues. Germline V gene lookup returns CDR1 LNHNV and CDR2 YYDKDF (reference sequence).

This clonotype was detected ten times or more. The chain employs TRBV7-2 and TRBJ2-7; perhaps TRBD2 as D (5 bases). Germline V CDR1 and CDR2: SGHTA, FQGNSA. This CDR3 has 15 residues. With 5 bases removed from V and 3 bases from J, the gap between germline ends came to 17 bases. CDR3 amino acids: CASSLTSLQGYEQYF. The CDR3 region has the DNA TGTGCCAGCAGCCTCACTAGTCTCCAAGGCTACGAGCAGTACTTC.

This chain uses TRBV28 with TRBJ2-1; D is perhaps TRBD2 (5 bases). The CDR3 has 15 residues. Trimming took off 7 bases at V and 6 bases at J, with 19 bases between the two ends. The germline V gene has CDR1 MDHEN and CDR2 SYDVKM. Here the CDR3 reads CASTGIRSQVNEQFF. The CDR3 DNA reads as TGTGCCAGCACCGGGATCCGGTCCCAGGTCAATGAGCAGTTCTTC. The full variable domain, in which reference TRBV28 and TRBJ2-1 provide the parts outside the CDR3, is DVKVTQSSRYLVKRTGEKVFLECVQDMDHENMFWYRQDPGLGLRLIYFSYDVKMKEKGDIPEGYSVSREKKERFSLILESASTNQTSMYLCASTGIRSQVNEQFFGPGTRLTVL.

This clonotype showed up many times. The V call is TRBV5-4, the J call TRBJ2-3; no reliable D call. V lost 1 base to trimming and J lost 6 bases, with 12 bases between them. CDR3 size: 14 residues. The germline gives CDR1 SGHNT, CDR2 YYREEE (reference sequence). The CDR3 protein is CASSLTGPTDTQYF. The CDR3 DNA is TGTGCCAGCAGCTTGACCGGGCCAACGGATACGCAGTATTTT.

This clonotype was recorded at least ten times. V and J are TRBV29-1 and TRBJ2-5; no definite D call. The germline V and J ends were trimmed by 1 base and 13 bases, with 13 bases remaining between them. The CDR3 is 11 amino acids. Per the germline V gene, CDR1 is SQVTM and CDR2 is ANQGSEA. The CDR3 nucleotides are TGCAGCGTTGAAGGTGAAGGGCCCAGGTACTTC. It codes for CSVEGEGPRYF.

This clonotype was seen repeatedly, ten times or more. The rearrangement joins TRBV27 to TRBJ1-6; 7 bases line up with TRBD1. Germline V gives CDR1 MNHEY, CDR2 SMNVEV (reference sequence). The J segment lost 12 bases and the V segment lost 3 bases, leaving 8 bases of the junction unmatched. This CDR3 spans 14 amino acids. The CDR3 DNA sequence: TGTGCCAGCAGTTTCCACGTAGGGGGCGGACCCCTCCACTTT. Translation: CASSFHVGGGPLHF.